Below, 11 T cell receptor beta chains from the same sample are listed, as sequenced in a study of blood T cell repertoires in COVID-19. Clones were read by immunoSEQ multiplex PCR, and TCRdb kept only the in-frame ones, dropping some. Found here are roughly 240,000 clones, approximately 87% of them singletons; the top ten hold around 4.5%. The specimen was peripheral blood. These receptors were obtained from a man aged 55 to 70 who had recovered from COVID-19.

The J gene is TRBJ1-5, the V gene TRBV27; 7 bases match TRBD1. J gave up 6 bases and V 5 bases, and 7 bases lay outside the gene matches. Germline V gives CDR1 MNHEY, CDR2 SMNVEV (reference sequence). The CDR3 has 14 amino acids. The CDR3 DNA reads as TGTGCCAGCAGTATATACAGGGGCTTTCAGCCCCAGCATTTT. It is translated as CASSIYRGFQPQHF.

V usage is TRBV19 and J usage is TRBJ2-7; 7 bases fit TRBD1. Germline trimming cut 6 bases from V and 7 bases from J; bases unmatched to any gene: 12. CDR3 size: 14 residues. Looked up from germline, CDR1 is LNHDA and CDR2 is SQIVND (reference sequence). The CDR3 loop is CASSLNRGFGEQYF. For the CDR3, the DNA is TGTGCCAGTAGCCTAAACAGGGGATTCGGGGAGCAGTACTTC.

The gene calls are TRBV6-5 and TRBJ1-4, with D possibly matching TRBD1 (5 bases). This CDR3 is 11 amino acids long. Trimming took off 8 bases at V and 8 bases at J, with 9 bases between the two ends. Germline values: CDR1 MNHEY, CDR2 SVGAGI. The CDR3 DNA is TGTGCCAGCGGACAAGGGGAAAAACTGTTTTTT. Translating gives CASGQGEKLFF.

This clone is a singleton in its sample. The DNA for the CDR3 is TGCGCCAGCAGCTTGAGACAGTCTCACGGGGAGCTGTTTTTT. The encoded protein is CASSLRQSHGELFF. This rearrangement joins TRBV5-1 to TRBJ2-2; D is possibly TRBD1 (5 bases). Germline V gene data show CDR1 as SGHRS and CDR2 as YFSETQ. V gave up 1 base and J gave up 7 bases, with 11 bases separating them. There are 14 residues in the CDR3.

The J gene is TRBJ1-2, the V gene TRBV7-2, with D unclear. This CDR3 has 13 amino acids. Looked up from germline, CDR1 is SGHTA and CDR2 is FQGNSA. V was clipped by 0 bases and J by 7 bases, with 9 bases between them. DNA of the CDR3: TGTGCCAGCAGCTTAGCTCGGGGTCTTGGCTACACCTTC. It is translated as CASSLARGLGYTF.

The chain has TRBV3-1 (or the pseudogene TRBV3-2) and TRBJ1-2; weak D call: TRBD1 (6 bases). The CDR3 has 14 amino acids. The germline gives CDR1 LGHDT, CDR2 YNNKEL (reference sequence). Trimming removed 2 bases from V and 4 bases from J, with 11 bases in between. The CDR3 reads CASSQRTVSYGYTF. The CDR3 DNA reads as TGTGCCAGCAGCCAAAGGACAGTATCCTATGGCTACACCTTC.

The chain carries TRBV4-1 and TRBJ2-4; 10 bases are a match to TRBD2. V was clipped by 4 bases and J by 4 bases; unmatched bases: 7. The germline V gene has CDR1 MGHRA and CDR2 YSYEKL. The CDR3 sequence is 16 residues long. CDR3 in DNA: TGCGCCAGCAGCCCTACTCTAGCGGGAGAAAAAAACATTCAGTACTTC. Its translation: CASSPTLAGEKNIQYF.

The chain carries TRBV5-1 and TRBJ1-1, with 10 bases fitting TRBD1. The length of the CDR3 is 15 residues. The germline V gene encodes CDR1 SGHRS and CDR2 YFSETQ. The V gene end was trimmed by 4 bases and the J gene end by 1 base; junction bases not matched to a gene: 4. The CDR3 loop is CASSTRTGGNTEAFF. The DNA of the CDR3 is TGCGCCAGCAGCACCCGGACAGGGGGGAACACTGAAGCTTTCTTT.

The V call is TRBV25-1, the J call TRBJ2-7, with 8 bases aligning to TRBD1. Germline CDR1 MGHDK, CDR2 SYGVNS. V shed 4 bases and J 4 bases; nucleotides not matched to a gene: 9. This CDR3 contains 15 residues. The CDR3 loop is CASSGGQGLVYEQYF. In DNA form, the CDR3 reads TGTGCCAGCAGTGGAGGACAGGGATTAGTATACGAGCAGTACTTC.

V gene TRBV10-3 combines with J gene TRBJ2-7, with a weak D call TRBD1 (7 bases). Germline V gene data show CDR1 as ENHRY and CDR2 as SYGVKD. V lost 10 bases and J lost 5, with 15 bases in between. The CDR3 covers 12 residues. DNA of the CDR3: TGTGCCACCGGGGGACAGCTGGACGAGCAGTACTTC. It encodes CATGGQLDEQYF.

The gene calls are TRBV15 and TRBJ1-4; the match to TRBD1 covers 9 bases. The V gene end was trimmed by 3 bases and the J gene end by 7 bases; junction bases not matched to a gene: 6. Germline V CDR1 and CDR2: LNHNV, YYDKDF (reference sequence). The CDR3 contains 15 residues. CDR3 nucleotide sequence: TGTGCCACCAGCAGGCCGGGGACAGGGTCTGAAAAACTGTTTTTT. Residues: CATSRPGTGSEKLFF.